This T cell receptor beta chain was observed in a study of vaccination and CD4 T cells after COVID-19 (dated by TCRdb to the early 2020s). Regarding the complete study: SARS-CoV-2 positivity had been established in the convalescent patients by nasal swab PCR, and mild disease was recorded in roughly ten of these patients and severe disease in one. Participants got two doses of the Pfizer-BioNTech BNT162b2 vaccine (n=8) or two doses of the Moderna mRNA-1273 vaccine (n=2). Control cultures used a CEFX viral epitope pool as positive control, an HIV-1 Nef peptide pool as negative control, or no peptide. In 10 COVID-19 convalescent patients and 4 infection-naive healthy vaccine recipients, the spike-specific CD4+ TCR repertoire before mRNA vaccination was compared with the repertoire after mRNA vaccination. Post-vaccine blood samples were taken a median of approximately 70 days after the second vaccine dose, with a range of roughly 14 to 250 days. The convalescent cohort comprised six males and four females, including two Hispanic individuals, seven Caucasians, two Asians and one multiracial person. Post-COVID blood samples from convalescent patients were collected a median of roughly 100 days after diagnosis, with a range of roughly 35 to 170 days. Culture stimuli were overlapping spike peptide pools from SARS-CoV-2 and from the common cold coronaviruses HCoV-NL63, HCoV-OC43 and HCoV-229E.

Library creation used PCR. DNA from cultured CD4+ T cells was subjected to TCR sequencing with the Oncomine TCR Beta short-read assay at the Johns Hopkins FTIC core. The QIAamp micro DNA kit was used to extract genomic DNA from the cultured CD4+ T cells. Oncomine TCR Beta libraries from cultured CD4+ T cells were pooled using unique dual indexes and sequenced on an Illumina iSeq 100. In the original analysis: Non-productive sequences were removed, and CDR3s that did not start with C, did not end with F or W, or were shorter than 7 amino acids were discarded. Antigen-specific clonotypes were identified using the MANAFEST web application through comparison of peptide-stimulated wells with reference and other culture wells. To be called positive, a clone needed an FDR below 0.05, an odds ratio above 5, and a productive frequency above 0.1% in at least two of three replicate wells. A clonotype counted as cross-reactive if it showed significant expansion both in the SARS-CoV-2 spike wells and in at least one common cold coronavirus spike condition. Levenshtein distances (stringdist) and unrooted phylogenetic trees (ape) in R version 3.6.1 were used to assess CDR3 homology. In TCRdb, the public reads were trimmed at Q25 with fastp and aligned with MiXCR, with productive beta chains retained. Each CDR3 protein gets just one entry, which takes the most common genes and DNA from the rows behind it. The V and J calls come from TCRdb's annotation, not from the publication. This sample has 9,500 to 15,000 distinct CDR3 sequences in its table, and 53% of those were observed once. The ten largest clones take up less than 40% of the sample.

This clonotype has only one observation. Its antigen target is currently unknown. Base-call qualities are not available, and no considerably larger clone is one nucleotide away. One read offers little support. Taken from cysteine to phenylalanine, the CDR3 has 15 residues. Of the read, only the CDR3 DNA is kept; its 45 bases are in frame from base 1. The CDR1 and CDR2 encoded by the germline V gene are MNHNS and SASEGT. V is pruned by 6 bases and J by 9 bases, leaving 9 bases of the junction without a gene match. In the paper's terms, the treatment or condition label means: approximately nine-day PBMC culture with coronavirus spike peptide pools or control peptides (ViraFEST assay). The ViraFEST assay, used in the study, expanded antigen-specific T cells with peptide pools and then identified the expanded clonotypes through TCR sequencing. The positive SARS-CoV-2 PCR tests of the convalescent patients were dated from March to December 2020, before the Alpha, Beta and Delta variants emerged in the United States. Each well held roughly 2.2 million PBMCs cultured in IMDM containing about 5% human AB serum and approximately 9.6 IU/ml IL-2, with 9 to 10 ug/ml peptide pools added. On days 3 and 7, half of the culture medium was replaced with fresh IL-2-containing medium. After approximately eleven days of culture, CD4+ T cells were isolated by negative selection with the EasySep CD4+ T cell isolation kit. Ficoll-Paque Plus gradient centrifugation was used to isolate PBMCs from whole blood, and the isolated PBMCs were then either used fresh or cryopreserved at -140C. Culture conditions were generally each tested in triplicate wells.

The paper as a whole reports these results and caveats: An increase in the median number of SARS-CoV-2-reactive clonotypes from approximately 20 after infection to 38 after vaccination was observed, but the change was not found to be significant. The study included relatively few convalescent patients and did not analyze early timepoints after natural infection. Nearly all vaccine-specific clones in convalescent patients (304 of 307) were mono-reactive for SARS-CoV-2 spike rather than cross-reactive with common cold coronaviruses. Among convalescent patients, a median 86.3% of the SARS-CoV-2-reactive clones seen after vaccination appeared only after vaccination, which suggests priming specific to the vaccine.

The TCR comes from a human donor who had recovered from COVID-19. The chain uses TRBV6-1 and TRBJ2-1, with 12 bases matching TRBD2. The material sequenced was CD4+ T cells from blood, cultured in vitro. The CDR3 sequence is CASRPGLAGWGEQFF. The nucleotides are TGTGCCAGCAGACCCGGACTAGCGGGATGGGGTGAGCAGTTCTTC.